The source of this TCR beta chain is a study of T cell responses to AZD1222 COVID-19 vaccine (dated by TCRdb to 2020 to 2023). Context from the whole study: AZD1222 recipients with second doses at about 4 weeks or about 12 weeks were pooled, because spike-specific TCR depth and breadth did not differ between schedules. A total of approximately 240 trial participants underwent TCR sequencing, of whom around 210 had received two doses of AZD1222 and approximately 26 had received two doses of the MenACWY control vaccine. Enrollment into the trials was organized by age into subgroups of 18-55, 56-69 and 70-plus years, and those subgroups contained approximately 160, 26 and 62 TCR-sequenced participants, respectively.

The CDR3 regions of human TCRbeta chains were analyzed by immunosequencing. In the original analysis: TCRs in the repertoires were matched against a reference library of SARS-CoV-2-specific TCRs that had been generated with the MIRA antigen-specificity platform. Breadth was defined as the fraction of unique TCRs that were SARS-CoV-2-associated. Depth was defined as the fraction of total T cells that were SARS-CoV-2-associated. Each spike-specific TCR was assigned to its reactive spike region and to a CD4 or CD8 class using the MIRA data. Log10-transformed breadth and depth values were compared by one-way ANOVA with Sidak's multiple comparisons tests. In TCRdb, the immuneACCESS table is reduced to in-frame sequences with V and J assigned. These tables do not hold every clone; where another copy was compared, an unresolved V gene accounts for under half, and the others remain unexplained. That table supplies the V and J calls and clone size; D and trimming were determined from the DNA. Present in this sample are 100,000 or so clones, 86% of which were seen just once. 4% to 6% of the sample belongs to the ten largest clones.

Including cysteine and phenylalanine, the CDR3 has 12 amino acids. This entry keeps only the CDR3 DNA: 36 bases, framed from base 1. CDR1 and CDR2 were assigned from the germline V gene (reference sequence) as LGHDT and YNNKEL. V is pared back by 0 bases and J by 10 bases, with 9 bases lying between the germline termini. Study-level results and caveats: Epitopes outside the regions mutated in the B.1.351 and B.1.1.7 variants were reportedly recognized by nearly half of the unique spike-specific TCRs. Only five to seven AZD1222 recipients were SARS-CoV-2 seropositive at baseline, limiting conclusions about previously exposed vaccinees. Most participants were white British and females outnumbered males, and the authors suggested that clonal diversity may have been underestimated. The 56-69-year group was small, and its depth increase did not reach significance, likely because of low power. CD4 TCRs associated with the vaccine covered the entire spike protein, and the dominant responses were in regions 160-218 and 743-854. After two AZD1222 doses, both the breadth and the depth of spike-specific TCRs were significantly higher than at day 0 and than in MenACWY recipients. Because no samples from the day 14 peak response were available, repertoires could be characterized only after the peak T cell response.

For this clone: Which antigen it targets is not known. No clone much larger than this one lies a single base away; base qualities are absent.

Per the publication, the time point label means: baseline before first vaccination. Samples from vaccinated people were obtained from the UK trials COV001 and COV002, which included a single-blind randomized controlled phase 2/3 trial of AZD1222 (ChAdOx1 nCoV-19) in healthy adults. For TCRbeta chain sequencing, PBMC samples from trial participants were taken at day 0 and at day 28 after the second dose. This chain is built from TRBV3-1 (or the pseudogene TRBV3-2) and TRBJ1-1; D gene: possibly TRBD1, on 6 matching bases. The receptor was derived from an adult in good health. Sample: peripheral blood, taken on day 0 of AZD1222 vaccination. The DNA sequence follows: TGTGCCAGCAGCCAAGAACAGGGCCCAGCTTTCTTT. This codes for CASSQEQGPAFF.